The next 15 T cell receptor beta chains were all read from a single sample in a study of blood T cells in healthy people across ages. For the second PCR, which ran for about 7 to 11 cycles, a sample-barcoded 5' primer and a J-beta primer mix were used. TCRdb reanalysed the 5' RACE reads using MiXCR and keeps one entry per CDR3 protein. Among about 1.6 million distinct CDR3 sequences listed, about 32% were seen once. Source material: blood. The origin of the receptors is a woman aged 25 to 39 in good health.

V usage is TRBV30 and J usage is TRBJ1-2; perhaps TRBD1 as D (5 bases). The length of the CDR3 is 13 residues. V was clipped by 3 bases and J by 4 bases, with 12 bases between them. CDR1 and CDR2 from the germline V gene are GTSNPN and SVGIG (reference sequence). The CDR3 spells CAWSSGGTYGYTF. The CDR3 coding sequence is TGTGCCTGGAGCAGCGGGGGGACCTATGGCTACACCTTC.

The chain joins TRBV5-1 to TRBJ2-6, with 11 bases fitting TRBD2. CDR1 and CDR2 from the germline V gene are SGHRS and YFSETQ. The CDR3 is 18 residues long. Trimming cost V 4 bases and J 0 bases; bases outside gene matches: 6. CDR3 in DNA: TGCGCCAGCAGCCCGGGACTAGCGGAACTCTCTGGGGCCAACGTCCTGACTTTC. This encodes CASSPGLAELSGANVLTF. Full variable domain (outside the CDR3, taken from reference TRBV5-1 and TRBJ2-6): KAGVTQTPRYLIKTRGQQVTLSCSPISGHRSVSWYQQTPGQGLQFLFEYFSETQRNKGNFPGRFSGRQFSNSRSEMNVSTLELGDSALYLCASSPGLAELSGANVLTFGAGSRLTVL.

The chain is built from TRBV3-1 and TRBJ2-7, with D maybe TRBD1 (5 bases). The CDR3 has 16 amino acids. Germline V gives CDR1 LGHDT, CDR2 YNNKEL (reference sequence). Trimming pared 3 bases from V and 0 bases from J, leaving 15 bases between. The chain's CDR3 is CASSQISDTGSYEQYF. The CDR3, as DNA: TGTGCCAGCAGCCAGATATCGGACACGGGCTCCTACGAGCAGTACTTC.

The rearrangement links TRBV5-1 to TRBJ2-4; TRBD1 matches 11 bases. Germline V CDR1 and CDR2: SGHRS, YFSETQ. The CDR3 totals 17 residues. The J segment lost 0 bases and the V segment lost 1 base, leaving 3 bases of the junction unmatched. The CDR3 bases are TGCGCCAGCAGCTTGATTGGACAGGGGGCAGCCAAAAACATTCAGTACTTC. Its translation is CASSLIGQGAAKNIQYF.

In its sample, this clonotype was seen once. This chain uses TRBV4-1 with TRBJ2-5, with 9 bases aligning to TRBD2. The better agreement between TRBJ2-7 and the DNA end casts doubt on the J call. The germline gives CDR1 MGHRA, CDR2 YSYEKL. The CDR3 sequence is 14 residues long. The CDR3 coding sequence is TGCGCCAGCAGCCAAAGCGGGGGGTTCTACGAGCAGTACTTC. This gives the protein CASSQSGGFYEQYF.

V and J are TRBV7-3 and TRBJ1-2; TRBD1 matches at 9 bases. Germline lookup yields CDR1 SGHTA and CDR2 FQGTGA. The trim removed 5 bases at V and 7 bases at J, leaving 14 bases unmatched. This CDR3 spans 16 amino acids. CDR3 in amino acids: CASSQNRDRVSSGYTF. DNA for the CDR3: TGTGCCAGCAGCCAAAACCGGGACAGGGTTTCGAGTGGCTACACCTTC.

This clonotype was found a few times. The chain joins TRBV21-1 to TRBJ1-2; the DNA was not compared with TRBD1, the D call given in the table. TRBV21-1 is deemed a pseudogene. The CDR3 covers 17 residues. The CDR3 sequence is CASTAGYGGSPGYGYTF. The CDR3 nucleotides read TGTGCCAGCACCGCAGGGTACGGCGGCAGCCCAGGCTATGGCTACACCTTC.

This chain links TRBV2 with TRBJ2-3; D gene uncertain. Trimming stripped 2 bases from V and 5 bases from J, with 8 bases between. CDR3 length equals 13 residues. Germline CDR1 reads SNHLY; CDR2 reads FYNNEI. The CDR3 DNA follows: TGTGCCAGCAGTGAACAGGCCGGAGATACGCAGTATTTT. It codes for CASSEQAGDTQYF. The full variable domain, with the rest looked up from reference TRBV2 and TRBJ2-3, is EPEVTQTPSHQVTQMGQEVILRCVPISNHLYFYWYRQILGQKVEFLVSFYNNEISEKSEIFDDQFSVERPDGSNFTLKIRSTKLEDSAMYFCASSEQAGDTQYFGPGTRLTVL.

This clonotype was seen ten or more times. In DNA, the CDR3 is TGTGCCAGTAGGACGGACAGCTCCTACGAGCAGTACTTC. This encodes CASRTDSSYEQYF. This sequence joins TRBV6-6 and TRBJ2-7, with a tentative D call TRBD1 (6 bases). This CDR3 has 13 residues. Trimming took 9 bases from V and 0 from J, leaving 12 bases between them. CDR1 is MNHNY and CDR2 is SVGAGI in the germline V gene (reference sequence).

A note on this clonotype: A read error may account for a junction end that differs from germline. The rearrangement uses TRBV6-5 and TRBJ2-6, with D uncertain. CDR1 and CDR2 from the germline V gene are MNHEY and SVGAGI. This CDR3 comprises 16 residues. As DNA, the CDR3 is TGTGCCGGCAGTTACGCCCTCTACTCTGGGGCCAACGTCCTGACTTTC. Translated: CAGSYALYSGANVLTF.

V gene TRBV20-1 combines with J gene TRBJ2-5, with 7 nucleotides matching TRBD1. This CDR3 spans 13 amino acids. From germline, CDR1 is DFQATT and CDR2 SNEGSKA (reference sequence). The CDR3 DNA reads as TGCAGCGAACACGGGACAGCACAAGAGACCCAGTACTTC. This gives the protein CSEHGTAQETQYF.

The rearrangement links TRBV6-2 or TRBV6-3 to TRBJ1-1, with a possible D match to TRBD1 (6 bases). The CDR3 spans 13 residues. The V gene lost 3 bases and the J gene lost 7 bases, with 12 bases spanning the gap. Germline assignment: CDR1 MNHEY and CDR2 SVGEGT. CDR3 loop: CASSYSGTFEAFF. CDR3 in DNA: TGTGCCAGCAGTTATTCCGGGACATTTGAAGCTTTCTTT.

This chain uses TRBV20-1 with TRBJ2-3; 13 bases are shared with TRBD2. CDR3 length equals 17 residues. The germline V gene has CDR1 DFQATT and CDR2 SNEGSKA (reference sequence). With V trimmed by 2 bases and J by 0 bases, 5 bases remained unmatched. In DNA form, the CDR3 reads TGCAGTGCTAGACCGACTAGCGGGAGGTCAAGCACAGATACGCAGTATTTT. This gives the protein CSARPTSGRSSTDTQYF.

CDR3 sequence reads: CASSPQGTAYNEQFF. The CDR3, as DNA: TGTGCCAGCAGCCCCCAAGGGACGGCCTACAATGAGCAGTTCTTC. This rearrangement joins TRBV7-3 to TRBJ2-1; D might be TRBD1 or TRBD2, each matching 5 bases. Germline loops: CDR1 SGHTA, CDR2 FQGTGA. Trimming removed 5 bases from V and 2 bases from J, with 13 bases in between. This CDR3 has 15 residues.

The chain has TRBV6-6 and TRBJ1-5; possible D gene TRBD1, 5 bases. V lost 4 bases and J 0 bases, leaving 16 bases between the germline ends. The length of the CDR3 is 17 residues. The V gene's germline CDR1 is MNHNY and CDR2 SVGAGI (reference sequence). The CDR3 coding sequence is TGTGCCAGCAGTTCCTTCCGGGACGCTGATAGCAATCAGCCCCAGCATTTT. It is translated as CASSSFRDADSNQPQHF.